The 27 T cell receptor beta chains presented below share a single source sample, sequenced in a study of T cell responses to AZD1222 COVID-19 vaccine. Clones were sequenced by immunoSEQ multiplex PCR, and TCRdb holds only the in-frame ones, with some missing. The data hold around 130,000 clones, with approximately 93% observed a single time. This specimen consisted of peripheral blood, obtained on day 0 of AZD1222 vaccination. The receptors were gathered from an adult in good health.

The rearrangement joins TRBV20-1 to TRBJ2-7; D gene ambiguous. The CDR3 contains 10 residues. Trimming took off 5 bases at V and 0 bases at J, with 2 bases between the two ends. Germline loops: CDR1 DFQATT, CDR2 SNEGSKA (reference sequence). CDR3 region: CSADSYEQYF. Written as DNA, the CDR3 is TGCAGTGCTGACTCCTACGAGCAGTACTTC.

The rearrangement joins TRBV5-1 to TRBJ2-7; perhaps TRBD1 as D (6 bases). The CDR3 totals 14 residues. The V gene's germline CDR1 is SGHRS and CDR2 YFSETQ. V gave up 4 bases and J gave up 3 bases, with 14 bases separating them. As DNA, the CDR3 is TGCGCCAGCAGCCCTCCGGGACATTTCTACGAGCAGTACTTC. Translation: CASSPPGHFYEQYF.

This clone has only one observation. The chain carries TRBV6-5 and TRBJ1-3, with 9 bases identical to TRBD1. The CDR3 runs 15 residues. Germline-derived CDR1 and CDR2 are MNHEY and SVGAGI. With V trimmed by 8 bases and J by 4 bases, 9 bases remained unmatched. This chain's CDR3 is CASSSPGTGGNTIYF. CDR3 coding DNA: TGTGCCAGCTCCTCACCCGGGACAGGGGGAAACACCATATATTTT.

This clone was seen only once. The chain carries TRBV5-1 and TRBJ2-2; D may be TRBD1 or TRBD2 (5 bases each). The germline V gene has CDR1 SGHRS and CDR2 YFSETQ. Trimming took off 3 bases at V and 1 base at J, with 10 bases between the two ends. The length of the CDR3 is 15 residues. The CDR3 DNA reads TGCGCCAGCAGCTCACGGGGCATGAACACCGGGGAGCTGTTTTTT. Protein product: CASSSRGMNTGELFF.

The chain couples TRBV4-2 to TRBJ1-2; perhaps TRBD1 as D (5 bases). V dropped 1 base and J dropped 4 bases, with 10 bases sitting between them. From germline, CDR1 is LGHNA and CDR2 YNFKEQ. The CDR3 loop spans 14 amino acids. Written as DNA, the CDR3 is TGTGCCAGCAGCCAAGGGGACGGGAGCTATGGCTACACCTTC. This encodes CASSQGDGSYGYTF.

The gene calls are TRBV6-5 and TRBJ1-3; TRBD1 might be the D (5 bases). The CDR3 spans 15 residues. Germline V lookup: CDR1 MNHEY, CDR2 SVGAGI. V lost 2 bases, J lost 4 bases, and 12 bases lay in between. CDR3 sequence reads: CASSYRRDPGNTIYF. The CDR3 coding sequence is TGTGCCAGCAGTTACCGCCGGGACCCCGGAAACACCATATATTTT.

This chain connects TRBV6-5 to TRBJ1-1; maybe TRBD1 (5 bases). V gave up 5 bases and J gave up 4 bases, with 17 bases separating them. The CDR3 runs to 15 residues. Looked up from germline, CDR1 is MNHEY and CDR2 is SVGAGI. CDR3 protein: CASSLPPGVGTEAFF. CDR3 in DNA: TGTGCCAGCAGTCTCCCGCCGGGGGTCGGCACTGAAGCTTTCTTT.

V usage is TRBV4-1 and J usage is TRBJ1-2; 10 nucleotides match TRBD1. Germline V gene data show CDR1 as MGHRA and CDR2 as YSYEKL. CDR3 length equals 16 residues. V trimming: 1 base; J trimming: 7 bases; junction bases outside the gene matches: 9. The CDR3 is CASSQVVGDRGLGYTF. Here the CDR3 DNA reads TGCGCCAGCAGCCAAGTGGTCGGCGACAGGGGGCTTGGCTACACCTTC.

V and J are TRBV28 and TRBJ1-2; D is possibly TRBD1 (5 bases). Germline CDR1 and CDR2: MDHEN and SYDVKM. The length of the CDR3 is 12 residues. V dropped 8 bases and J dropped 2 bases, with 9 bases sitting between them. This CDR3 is CASGTGNYGYTF. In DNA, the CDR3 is TGTGCCAGCGGGACTGGGAACTATGGCTACACCTTC.

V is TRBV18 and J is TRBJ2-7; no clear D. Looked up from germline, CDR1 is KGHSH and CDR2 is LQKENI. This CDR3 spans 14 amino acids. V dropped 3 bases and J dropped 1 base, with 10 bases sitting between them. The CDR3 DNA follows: TGTGCCAGCTCACCCGCACTGGAGTCCTACGAGCAGTACTTC. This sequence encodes CASSPALESYEQYF.

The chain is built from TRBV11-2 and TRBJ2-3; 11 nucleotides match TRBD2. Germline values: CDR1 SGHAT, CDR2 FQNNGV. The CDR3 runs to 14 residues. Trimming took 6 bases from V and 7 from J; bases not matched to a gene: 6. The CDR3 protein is CASRISGGDHTQYF. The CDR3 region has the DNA TGTGCCAGCAGAATTAGCGGGGGGGACCATACGCAGTATTTT.

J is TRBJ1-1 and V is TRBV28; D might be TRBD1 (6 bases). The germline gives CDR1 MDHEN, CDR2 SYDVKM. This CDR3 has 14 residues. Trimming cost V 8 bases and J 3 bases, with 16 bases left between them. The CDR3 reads CASSPPGDHTEAFF. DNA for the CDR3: TGTGCCAGCTCGCCTCCAGGGGACCACACTGAAGCTTTCTTT.

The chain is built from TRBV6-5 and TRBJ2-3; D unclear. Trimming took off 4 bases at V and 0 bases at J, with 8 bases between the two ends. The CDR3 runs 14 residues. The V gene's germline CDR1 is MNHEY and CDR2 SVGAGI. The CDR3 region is CASSFSRSTDTQYF. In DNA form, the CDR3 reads TGTGCCAGCAGTTTCTCCCGCAGCACAGATACGCAGTATTTT.

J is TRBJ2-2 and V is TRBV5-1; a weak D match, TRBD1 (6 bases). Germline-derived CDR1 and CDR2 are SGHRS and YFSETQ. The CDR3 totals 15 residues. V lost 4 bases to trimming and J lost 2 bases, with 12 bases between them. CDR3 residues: CASSPGHLNTGELFF. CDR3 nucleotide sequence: TGCGCCAGCAGCCCGGGACACCTTAACACCGGGGAGCTGTTTTTT.

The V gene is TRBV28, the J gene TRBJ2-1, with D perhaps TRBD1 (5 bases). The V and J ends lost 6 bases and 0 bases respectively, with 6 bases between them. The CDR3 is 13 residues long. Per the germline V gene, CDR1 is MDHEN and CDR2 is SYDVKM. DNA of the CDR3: TGTGCCAGCAGGCAGGGCTCCTACAATGAGCAGTTCTTC. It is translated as CASRQGSYNEQFF.

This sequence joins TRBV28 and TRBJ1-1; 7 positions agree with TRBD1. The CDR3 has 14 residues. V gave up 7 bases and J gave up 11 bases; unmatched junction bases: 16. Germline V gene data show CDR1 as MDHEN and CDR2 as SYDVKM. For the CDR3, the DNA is TGTGCCAGCATTAAATCAAGGAAAGGGGGCGGGGCTTTCTTT. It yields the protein CASIKSRKGGGAFF.

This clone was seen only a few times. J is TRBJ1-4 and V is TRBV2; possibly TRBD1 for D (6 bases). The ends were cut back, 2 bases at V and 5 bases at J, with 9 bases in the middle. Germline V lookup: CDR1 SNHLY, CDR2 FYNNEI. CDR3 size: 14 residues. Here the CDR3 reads CASSEWGPNEKLFF. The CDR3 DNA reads TGTGCCAGCAGTGAATGGGGGCCGAATGAAAAACTGTTTTTT. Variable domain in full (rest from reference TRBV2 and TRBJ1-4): EPEVTQTPSHQVTQMGQEVILRCVPISNHLYFYWYRQILGQKVEFLVSFYNNEISEKSEIFDDQFSVERPDGSNFTLKIRSTKLEDSAMYFCASSEWGPNEKLFFGSGTQLSVL.

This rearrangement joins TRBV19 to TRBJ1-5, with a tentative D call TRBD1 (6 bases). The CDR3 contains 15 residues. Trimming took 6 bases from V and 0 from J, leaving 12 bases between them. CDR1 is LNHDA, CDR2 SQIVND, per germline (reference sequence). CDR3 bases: TGTGCCAGTAGACAGGGCTGGAATAGCAATCAGCCCCAGCATTTT. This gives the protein CASRQGWNSNQPQHF.

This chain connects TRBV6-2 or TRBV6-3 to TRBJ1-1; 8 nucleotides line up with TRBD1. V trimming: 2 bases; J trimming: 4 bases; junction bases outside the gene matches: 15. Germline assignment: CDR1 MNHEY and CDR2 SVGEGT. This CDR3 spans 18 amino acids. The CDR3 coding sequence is TGTGCCAGCAGTTACGGTGGGCGCAGGGGGCGTCTGAGCACTGAAGCTTTCTTT. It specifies CASSYGGRRGRLSTEAFF.

CDR3 coding DNA: TGTGCCAGTAGTATAAGTCGGAGAGATCAGCCCCAGCATTTT. Translated: CASSISRRDQPQHF. The chain combines TRBV19 with TRBJ1-5; unclear D gene. Germline lookup yields CDR1 LNHDA and CDR2 SQIVND (reference sequence). Trimming removed 2 bases at V and 5 bases at J, with 10 bases between. This CDR3 comprises 14 residues.

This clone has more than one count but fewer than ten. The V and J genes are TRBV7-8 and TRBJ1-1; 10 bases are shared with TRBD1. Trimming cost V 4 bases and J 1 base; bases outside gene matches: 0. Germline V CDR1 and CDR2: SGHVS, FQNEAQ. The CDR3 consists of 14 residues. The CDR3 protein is CASSWDRGNTEAFF. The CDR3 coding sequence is TGTGCCAGCAGCTGGGACAGGGGGAACACTGAAGCTTTCTTT. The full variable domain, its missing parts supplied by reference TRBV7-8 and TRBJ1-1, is GAGVSQSPRYKVAKRGQDVALRCDPISGHVSLFWYQQALGQGPEFLTYFQNEAQLDKSGLPSDRFFAERPEGSVSTLKIQRTQQEDSAVYLCASSWDRGNTEAFFGQGTRLTVV.

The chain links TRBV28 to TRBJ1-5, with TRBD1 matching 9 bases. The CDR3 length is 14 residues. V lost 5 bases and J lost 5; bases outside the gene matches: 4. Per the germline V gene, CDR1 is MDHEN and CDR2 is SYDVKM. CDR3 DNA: TGTGCCAGCAGTCGGGGACAGGGCTATCAGCCCCAGCATTTT. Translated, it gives CASSRGQGYQPQHF.

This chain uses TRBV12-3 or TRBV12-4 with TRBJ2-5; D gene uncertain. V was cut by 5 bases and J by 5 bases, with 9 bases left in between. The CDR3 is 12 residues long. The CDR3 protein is CASSLGWETQYF. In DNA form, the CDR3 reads TGTGCCAGCAGTCTAGGGTGGGAGACCCAGTACTTC.

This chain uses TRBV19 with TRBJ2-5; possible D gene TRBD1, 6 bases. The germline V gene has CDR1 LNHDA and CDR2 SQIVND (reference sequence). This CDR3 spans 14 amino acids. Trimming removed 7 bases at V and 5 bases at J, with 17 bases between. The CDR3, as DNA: TGTGCCAGTAATCCTCAGGGGTTAGGTGAGACCCAGTACTTC. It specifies CASNPQGLGETQYF.

The CDR3 loop reads CASKYRGNQPQHF. The CDR3 DNA sequence: TGTGCCAGCAAGTACAGGGGGAATCAGCCCCAGCATTTT. V is TRBV2 and J is TRBJ1-5; 8 bases line up with TRBD1. Germline CDR1 is SNHLY and CDR2 is FYNNEI. This CDR3 is built from 13 residues. J was trimmed by 4 bases and V by 7 bases; bases with no gene match: 3.

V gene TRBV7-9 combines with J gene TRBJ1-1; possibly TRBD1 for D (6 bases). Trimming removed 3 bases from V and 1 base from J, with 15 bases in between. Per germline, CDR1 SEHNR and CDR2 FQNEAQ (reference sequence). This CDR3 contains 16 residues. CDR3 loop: CASSFQGTIGNTEAFF. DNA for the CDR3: TGTGCCAGCAGCTTCCAGGGGACCATCGGGAACACTGAAGCTTTCTTT.

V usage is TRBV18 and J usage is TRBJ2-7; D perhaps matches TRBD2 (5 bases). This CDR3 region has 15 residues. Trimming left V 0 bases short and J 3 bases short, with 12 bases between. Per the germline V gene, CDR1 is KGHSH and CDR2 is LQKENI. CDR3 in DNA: TGTGCCAGCTCACCACCCGGAGGAAGGGTCTACGAGCAGTACTTC. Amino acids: CASSPPGGRVYEQYF.